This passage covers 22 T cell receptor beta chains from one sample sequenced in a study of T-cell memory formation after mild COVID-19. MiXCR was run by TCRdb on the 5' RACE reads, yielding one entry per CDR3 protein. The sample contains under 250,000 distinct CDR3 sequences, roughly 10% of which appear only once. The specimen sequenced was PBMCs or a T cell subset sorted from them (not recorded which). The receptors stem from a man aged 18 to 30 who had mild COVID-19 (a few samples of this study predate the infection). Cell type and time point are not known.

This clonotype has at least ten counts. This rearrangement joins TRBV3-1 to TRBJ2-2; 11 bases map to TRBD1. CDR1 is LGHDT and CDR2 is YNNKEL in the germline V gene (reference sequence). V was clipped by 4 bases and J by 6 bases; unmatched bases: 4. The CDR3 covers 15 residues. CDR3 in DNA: TGTGCCAGCAGCCTCGGGACAGGGGGGGCCGGGGAGCTGTTTTTT. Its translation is CASSLGTGGAGELFF. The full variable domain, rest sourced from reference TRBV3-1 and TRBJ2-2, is DTAVSQTPKYLVTQMGNDKSIKCEQNLGHDTMYWYKQDSKKFLKIMFSYNNKELIINETVPNRFSPKSPDKAHLNLHINSLELGDSAVYFCASSLGTGGAGELFFGEGSRLTVL.

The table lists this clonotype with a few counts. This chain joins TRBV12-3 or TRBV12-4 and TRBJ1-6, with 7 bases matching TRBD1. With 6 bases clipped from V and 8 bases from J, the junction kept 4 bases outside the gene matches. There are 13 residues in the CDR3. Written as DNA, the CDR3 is TGTGCCAGCAGCCGGGGACAGTATTCACCCCTCCACTTT. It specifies CASSRGQYSPLHF.

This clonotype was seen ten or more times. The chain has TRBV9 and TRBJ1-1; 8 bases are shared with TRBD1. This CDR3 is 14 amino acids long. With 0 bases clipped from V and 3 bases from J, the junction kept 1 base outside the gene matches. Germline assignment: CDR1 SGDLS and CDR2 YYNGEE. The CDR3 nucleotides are TGTGCCAGCAGCGTAGTGGACAGGGACACTGAAGCTTTCTTT. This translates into CASSVVDRDTEAFF.

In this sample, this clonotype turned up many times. DNA for the CDR3: TGTGCCAGCAGTTACTCGGGGACTAGCAACCACAATGAGCAGTTCTTC. Translating gives CASSYSGTSNHNEQFF. The chain combines TRBV6-5 with TRBJ2-1; 9 bases agree with TRBD2. CDR3 length: 16 residues. V dropped 0 bases and J dropped 5; count of bases not matched to a gene: 5. The V gene's germline CDR1 is MNHEY and CDR2 SVGAGI.

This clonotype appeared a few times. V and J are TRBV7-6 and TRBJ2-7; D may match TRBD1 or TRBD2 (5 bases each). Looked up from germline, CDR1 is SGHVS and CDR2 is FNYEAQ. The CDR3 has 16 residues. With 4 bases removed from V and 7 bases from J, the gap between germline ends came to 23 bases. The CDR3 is CASSSRSGTPSGEQYF. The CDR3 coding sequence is TGTGCCAGCAGCTCTCGAAGCGGCACACCGTCAGGGGAGCAGTACTTC.

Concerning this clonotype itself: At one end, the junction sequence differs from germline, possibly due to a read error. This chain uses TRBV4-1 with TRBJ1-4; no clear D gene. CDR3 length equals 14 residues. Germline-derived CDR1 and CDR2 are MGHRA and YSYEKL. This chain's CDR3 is CANSHPRTNEKLFF. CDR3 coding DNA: TGCGCCAACAGCCACCCACGGACTAATGAAAAACTGTTTTTT.

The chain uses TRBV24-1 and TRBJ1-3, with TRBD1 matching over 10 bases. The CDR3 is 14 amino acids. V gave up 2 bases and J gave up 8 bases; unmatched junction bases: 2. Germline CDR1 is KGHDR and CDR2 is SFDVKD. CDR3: CATSDSGTGDTIYF. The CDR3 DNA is TGTGCCACCAGTGATTCTGGGACAGGGGACACCATATATTTT.

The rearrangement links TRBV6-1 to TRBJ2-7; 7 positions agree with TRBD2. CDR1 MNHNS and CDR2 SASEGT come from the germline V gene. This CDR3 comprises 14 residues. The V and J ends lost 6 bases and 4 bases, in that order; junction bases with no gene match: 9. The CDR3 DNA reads TGTGCCAGCAGAGTTACTAGCGCTGTGTACGAGCAGTACGTC. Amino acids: CASRVTSAVYEQYV.

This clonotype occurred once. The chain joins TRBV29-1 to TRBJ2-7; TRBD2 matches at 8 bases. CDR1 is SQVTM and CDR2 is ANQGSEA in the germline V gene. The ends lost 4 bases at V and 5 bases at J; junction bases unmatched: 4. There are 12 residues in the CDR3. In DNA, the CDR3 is TGCAGCGTTGTAACGGGGGGGAACGAGCAGTACTTC. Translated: CSVVTGGNEQYF.

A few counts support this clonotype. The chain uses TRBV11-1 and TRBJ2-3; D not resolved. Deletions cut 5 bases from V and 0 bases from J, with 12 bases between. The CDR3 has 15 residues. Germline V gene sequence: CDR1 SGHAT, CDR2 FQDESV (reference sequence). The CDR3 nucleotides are TGTGCCAGCAGCCTGACGATCACTAGCACAGATACGCAGTATTTT. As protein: CASSLTITSTDTQYF.

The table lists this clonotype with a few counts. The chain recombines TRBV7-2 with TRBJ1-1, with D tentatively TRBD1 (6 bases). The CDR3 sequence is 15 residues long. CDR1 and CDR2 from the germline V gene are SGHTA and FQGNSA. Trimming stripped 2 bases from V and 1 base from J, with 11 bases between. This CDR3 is CASSLSGTQNTEAFF. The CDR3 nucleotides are TGTGCCAGCAGCTTAAGCGGGACACAGAACACTGAAGCTTTCTTT.

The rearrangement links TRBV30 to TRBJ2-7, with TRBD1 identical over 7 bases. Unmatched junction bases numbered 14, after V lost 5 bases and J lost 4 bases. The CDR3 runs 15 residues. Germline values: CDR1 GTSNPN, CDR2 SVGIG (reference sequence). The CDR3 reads CAWGRGDRLSYEQYF. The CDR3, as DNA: TGTGCCTGGGGCCGAGGGGACAGATTATCGTACGAGCAGTACTTC.

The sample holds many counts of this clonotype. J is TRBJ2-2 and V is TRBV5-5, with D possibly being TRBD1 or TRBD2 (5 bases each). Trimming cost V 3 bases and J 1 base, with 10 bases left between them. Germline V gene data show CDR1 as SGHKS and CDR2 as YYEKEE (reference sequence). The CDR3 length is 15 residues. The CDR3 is CASSYGTGNTGELFF. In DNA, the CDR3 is TGTGCCAGCAGCTACGGGACGGGGAACACCGGGGAGCTGTTTTTT. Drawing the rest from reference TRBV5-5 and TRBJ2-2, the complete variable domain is DAGVTQSPTHLIKTRGQQVTLRCSPISGHKSVSWYQQVLGQGPQFIFQYYEKEERGRGNFPDRFSARQFPNYSSELNVNALLLGDSALYLCASSYGTGNTGELFFGEGSRLTVL.

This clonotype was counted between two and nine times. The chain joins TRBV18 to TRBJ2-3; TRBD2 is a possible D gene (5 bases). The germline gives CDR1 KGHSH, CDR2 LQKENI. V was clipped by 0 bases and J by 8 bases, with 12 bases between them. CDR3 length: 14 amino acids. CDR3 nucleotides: TGTGCCAGCTCACCACCGTCGGAGGCTCCTACGCAGTATTTT. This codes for CASSPPSEAPTQYF.

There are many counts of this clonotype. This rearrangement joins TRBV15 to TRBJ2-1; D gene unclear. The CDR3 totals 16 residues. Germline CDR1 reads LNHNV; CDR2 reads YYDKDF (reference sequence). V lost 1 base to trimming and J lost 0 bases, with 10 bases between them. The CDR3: CATSRAGRSSYNEQFF. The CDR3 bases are TGTGCCACCAGCAGAGCCGGCAGGAGCTCCTACAATGAGCAGTTCTTC.

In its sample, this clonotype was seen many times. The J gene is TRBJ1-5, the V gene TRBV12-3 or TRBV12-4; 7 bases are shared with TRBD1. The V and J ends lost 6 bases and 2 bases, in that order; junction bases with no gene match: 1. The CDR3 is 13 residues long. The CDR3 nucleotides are TGTGCCAGCAGGGGGACAGGCAATCAGCCCCAGCATTTT. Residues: CASRGTGNQPQHF.

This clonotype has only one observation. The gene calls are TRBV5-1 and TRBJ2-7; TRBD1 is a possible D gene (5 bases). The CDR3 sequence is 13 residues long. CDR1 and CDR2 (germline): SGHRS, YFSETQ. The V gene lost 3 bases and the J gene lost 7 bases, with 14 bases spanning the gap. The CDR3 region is CASSYGQVEEQYV. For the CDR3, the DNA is TGCGCCAGCAGCTACGGACAAGTAGAAGAGCAGTACGTC.

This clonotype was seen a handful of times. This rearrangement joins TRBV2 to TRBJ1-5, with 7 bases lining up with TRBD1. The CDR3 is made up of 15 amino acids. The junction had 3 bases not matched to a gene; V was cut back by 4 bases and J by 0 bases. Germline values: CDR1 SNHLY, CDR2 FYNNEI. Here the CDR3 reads CASSGQGPSNQPQHF. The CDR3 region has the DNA TGTGCCAGCAGTGGACAGGGACCTAGCAATCAGCCCCAGCATTTT.

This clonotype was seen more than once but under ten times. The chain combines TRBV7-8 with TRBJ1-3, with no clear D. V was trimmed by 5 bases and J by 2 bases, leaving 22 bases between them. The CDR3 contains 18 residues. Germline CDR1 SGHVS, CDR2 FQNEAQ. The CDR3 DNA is TGTGCCAGCAGCCCTGTACTGCGCAGTCTAGGCGCTGGAAACACCATATATTTT. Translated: CASSPVLRSLGAGNTIYF.

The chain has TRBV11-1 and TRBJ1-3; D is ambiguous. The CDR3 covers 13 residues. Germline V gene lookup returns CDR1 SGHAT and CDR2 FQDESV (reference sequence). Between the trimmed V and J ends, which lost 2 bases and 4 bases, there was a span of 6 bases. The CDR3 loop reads CASSLSFGNTIYF. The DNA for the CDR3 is TGTGCCAGCAGCTTATCGTTCGGAAACACCATATATTTT.

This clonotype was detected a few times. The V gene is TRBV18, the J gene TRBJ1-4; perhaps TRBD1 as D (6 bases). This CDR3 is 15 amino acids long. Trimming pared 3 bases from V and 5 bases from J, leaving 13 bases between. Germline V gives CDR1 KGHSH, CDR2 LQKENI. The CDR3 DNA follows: TGTGCCAGCTCACCCGTTCGGGGGGCAAATGAAAAACTGTTTTTT. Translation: CASSPVRGANEKLFF.

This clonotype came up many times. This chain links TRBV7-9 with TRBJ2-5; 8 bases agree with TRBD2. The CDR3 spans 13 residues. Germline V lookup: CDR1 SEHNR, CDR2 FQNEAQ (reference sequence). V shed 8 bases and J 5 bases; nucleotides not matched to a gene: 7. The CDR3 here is CASRGGARETQYF. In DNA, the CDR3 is TGTGCCAGCCGGGGGGGGGCTCGGGAGACCCAGTACTTC.